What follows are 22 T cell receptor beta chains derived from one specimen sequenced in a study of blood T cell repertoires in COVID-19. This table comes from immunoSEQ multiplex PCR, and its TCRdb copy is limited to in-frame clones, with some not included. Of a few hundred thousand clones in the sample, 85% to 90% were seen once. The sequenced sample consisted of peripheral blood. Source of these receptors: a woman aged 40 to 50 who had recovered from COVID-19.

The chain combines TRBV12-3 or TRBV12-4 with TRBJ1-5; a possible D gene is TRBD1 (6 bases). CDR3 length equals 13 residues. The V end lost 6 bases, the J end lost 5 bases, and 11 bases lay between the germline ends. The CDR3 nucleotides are TGTGCCAGCAGGCCAGGACAGTATCAGCCCCAGCATTTT. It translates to CASRPGQYQPQHF.

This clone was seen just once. CDR3 region: CASSPLGAGGPSYNEQFF. Here the CDR3 DNA reads TGTGCCAGCTCACCCCTAGGAGCGGGGGGGCCTTCCTACAATGAGCAGTTCTTC. The rearrangement links TRBV18 to TRBJ2-1; 10 nucleotides agree with TRBD2. V dropped 3 bases and J dropped 1; count of bases not matched to a gene: 9. The CDR3 consists of 18 residues. Germline CDR1 reads KGHSH; CDR2 reads LQKENI.

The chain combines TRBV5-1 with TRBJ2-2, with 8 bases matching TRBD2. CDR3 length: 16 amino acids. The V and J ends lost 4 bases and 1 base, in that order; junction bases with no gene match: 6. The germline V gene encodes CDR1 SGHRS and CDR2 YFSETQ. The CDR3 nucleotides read TGCGCCAGCAGCCCAAGTAGCGGGATGAACACCGGGGAGCTGTTTTTT. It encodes CASSPSSGMNTGELFF.

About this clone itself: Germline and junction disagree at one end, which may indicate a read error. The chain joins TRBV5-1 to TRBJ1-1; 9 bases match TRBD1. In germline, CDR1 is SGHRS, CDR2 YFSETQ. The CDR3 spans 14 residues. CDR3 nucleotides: TGCGCCAGCAGCTTGTCCGGGACAGGGCTCCTACCGGTCTTT. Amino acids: CASSLSGTGLLPVF. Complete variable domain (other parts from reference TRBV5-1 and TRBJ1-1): KAGVTQTPRYLIKTRGQQVTLSCSPISGHRSVSWYQQTPGQGLQFLFEYFSETQRNKGNFPGRFSGRQFSNSRSEMNVSTLELGDSALYLCASSLSGTGLLPVFGQGTRLTVV.

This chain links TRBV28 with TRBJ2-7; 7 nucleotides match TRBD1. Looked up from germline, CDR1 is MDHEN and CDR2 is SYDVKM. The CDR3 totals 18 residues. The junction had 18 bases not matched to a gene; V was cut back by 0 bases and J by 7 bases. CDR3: CASSLWPSRTGRPEEQYF. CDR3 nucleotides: TGTGCCAGCAGTTTATGGCCGAGCCGGACAGGACGGCCGGAGGAGCAGTACTTC.

This chain's CDR3 is CASIKPGQGPEKLFF. CDR3 sequence (DNA): TGTGCCAGCATTAAACCGGGACAGGGGCCCGAAAAACTGTTTTTT. V and J are TRBV6-5 and TRBJ1-4; 10 bases agree with TRBD1. The germline gives CDR1 MNHEY, CDR2 SVGAGI. The CDR3 covers 15 residues. V dropped 7 bases and J dropped 8; count of bases not matched to a gene: 10.

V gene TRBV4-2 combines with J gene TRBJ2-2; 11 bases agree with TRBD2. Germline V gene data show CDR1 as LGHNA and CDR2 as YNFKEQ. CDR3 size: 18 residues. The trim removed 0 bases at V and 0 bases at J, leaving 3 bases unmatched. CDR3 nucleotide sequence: TGTGCCAGCAGCCAAGATAATAGCGGGGGGGCGAACACCGGGGAGCTGTTTTTT. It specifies CASSQDNSGGANTGELFF.

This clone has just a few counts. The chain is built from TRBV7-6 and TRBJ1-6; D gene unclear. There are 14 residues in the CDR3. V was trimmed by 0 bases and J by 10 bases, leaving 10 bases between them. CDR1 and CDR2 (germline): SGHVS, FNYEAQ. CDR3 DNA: TGTGCCAGCAGCTTAGCCAAGGAGAGCTCACCCCTCCACTTT. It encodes CASSLAKESSPLHF. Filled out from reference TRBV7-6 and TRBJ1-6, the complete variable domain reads GAGVSQSPRYKVTKRGQDVALRCDPISGHVSLYWYRQALGQGPEFLTYFNYEAQQDKSGLPNDRFSAERPEGSISTLTIQRTEQRDSAMYRCASSLAKESSPLHFGNGTRLTVT.

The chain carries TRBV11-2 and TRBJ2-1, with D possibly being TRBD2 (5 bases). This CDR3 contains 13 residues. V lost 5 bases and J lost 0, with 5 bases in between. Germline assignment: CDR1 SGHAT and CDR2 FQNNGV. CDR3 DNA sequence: TGTGCCAGCAGCGGGAGCTCCTACAATGAGCAGTTCTTC. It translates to CASSGSSYNEQFF.

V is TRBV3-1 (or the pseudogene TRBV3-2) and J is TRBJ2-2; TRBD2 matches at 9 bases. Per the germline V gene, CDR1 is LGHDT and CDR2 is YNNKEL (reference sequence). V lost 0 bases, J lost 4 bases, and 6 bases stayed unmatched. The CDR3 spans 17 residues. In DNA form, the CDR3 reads TGTGCCAGCAGCCAAGATCACAGCGGGGGGCCCACCGGGGAGCTGTTTTTT. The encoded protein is CASSQDHSGGPTGELFF.

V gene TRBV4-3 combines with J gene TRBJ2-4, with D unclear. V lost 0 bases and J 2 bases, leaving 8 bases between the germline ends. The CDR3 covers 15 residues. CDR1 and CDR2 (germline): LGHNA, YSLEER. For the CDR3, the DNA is TGCGCCAGCAGCCAAGACCCGTCCCCCAAAAACATTCAGTACTTC. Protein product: CASSQDPSPKNIQYF.

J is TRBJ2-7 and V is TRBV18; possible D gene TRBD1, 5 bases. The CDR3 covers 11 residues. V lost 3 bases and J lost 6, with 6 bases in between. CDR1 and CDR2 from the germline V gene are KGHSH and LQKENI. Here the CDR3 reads CASSPGREQYV. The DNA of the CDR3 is TGTGCCAGCTCACCGGGGCGCGAGCAGTACGTC.

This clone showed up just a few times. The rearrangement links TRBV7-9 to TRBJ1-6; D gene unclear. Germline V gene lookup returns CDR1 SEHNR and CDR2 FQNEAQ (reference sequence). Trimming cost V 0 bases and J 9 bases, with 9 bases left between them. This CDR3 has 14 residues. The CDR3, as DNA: TGTGCCAGCAGCTTAGCTCTACGGAGTTCACCCCTCCACTTT. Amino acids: CASSLALRSSPLHF.

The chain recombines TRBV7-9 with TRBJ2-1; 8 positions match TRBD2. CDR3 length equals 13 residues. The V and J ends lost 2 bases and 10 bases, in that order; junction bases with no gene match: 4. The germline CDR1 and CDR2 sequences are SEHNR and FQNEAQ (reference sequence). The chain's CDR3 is CASSLLAGGEQFF. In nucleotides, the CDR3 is TGTGCCAGCAGCTTACTTGCGGGAGGCGAGCAGTTCTTC.

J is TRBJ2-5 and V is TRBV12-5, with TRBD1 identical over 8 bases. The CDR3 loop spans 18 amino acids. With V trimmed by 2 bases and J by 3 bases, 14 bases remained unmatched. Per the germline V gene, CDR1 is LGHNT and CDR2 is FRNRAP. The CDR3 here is CASGLSAVKDREEETQYF. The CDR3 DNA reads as TGTGCTAGTGGTTTGTCCGCGGTAAAGGACAGGGAAGAAGAGACCCAGTACTTC.

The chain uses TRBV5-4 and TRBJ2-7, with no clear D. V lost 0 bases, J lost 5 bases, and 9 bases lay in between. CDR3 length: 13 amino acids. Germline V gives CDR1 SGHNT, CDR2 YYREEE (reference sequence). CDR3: CASSLEPNNEQYV. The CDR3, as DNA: TGTGCCAGCAGCTTGGAACCTAATAACGAGCAGTACGTC.

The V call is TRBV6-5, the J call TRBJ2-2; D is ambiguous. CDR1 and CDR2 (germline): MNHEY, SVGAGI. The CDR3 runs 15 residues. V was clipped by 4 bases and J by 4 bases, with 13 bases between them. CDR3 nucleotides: TGTGCCAGCAGTTCCACGAGAGGAGTCACCGGGGAGCTGTTTTTT. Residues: CASSSTRGVTGELFF.

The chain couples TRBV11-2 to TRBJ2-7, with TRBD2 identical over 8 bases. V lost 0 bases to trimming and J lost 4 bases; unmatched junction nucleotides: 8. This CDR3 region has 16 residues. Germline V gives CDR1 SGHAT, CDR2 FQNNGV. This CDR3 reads CASSLDGGGTPYEQYF. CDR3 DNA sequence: TGTGCCAGCAGCTTAGATGGCGGGGGGACCCCTTACGAGCAGTACTTC.

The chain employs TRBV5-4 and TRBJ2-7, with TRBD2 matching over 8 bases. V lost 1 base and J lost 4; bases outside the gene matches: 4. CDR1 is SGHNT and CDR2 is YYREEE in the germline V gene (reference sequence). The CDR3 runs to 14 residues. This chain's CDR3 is CASSLSAGEYEQYF. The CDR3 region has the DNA TGTGCCAGCAGCTTGTCAGCGGGGGAATACGAGCAGTACTTC.

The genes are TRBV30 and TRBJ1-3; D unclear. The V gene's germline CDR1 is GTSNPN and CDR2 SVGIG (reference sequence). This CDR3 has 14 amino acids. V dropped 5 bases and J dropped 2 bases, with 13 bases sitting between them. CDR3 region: CAWSIGSPGNTIYF. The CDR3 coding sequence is TGTGCCTGGTCCATAGGGAGCCCTGGAAACACCATATATTTT.

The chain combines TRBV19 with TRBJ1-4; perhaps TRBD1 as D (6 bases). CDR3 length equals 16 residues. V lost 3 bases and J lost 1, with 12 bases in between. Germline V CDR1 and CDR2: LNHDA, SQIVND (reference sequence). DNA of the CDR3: TGTGCCAGTAGTATGCCGGCAGGGGAAACTAATGAAAAACTGTTTTTT. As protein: CASSMPAGETNEKLFF.

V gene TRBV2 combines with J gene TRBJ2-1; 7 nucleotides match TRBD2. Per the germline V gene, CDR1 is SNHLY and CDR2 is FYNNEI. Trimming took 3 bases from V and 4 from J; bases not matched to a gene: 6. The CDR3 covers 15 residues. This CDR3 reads CASSEGLPEYNEQFF. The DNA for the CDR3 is TGTGCCAGCAGTGAGGGACTACCAGAGTACAATGAGCAGTTCTTC. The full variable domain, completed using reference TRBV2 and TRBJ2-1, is EPEVTQTPSHQVTQMGQEVILRCVPISNHLYFYWYRQILGQKVEFLVSFYNNEISEKSEIFDDQFSVERPDGSNFTLKIRSTKLEDSAMYFCASSEGLPEYNEQFFGPGTRLTVL.